This TCR beta chain was captured in a study of breast tumors, draining lymph nodes, adjacent tissues. Study conclusions and caveats: Compared with lymph nodes, tumors were less diverse; compared with nontumor tissue, more. Compared with basal-like, luminal-like tumors shared significantly more repertoire with nontumor tissue.

TCRdb reprocessed the multiplex PCR reads via MiXCR and lists one record per CDR3 protein. The data contain more than 250,000 distinct CDR3 sequences, about 33% of them singletons. The CDR3 totals 16 residues. V lost 6 bases and J lost 7; bases outside the gene matches: 14. The lymph nodes were axillary draining lymph nodes from breast cancer patients. As regards this clonotype: Antigen specificity is unknown.

The origin of this receptor is a female donor with breast cancer. Some clones in this sample may be carry-over from other donors' samples. V usage is TRBV12-3 or TRBV12-4 and J usage is TRBJ2-1; 8 bases line up with TRBD2. Sequencing was performed on axillary lymph node tissue. The CDR3 loop is CASSPRVGLGGNEQFF. The CDR3 bases are TGTGCCAGCAGCCCGCGGGTGGGACTAGGAGGGAATGAGCAGTTCTTC.